Listed here are 9 T cell receptor beta chains from one sample, sequenced in a study of neoadjuvant anti-PD-1 for oral cavity cancer. TCRdb's copy holds only in-frame clones and misses some; the assay was immunoSEQ multiplex PCR. The table has 25,000 to 40,000 clones, around four fifths seen once. The time point here: after neoadjuvant nivolumab, at surgical resection. Sequencing was performed on PBMCs, taken after nivolumab (anti-PD-1) treatment. The receptors were sampled from a person between 40 and 85 years old with oral cavity squamous cell carcinoma.

V and J are TRBV30 and TRBJ1-6, with D uncertain. Germline CDR1 and CDR2: GTSNPN and SVGIG (reference sequence). V lost 3 bases, J lost 3 bases, and 12 bases lay in between. The CDR3 is 15 amino acids. The CDR3 here is CAWRQRAGYNSPLHF. CDR3 nucleotides: TGTGCCTGGAGGCAAAGGGCGGGCTATAATTCACCCCTCCACTTT. The full variable domain, with the rest looked up from reference TRBV30 and TRBJ1-6, is SQTIHQWPATLVQPVGSPLSLECTVEGTSNPNLYWYRQAAGRGLQLLFYSVGIGQISSEVPQNLSASRPQDRQFILSSKKLLLSDSGFYLCAWRQRAGYNSPLHFGNGTRLTVT.

The chain uses TRBV15 and TRBJ2-2; 8 bases line up with TRBD2. V was clipped by 6 bases and J by 6 bases; unmatched bases: 3. The germline V gene has CDR1 LNHNV and CDR2 YYDKDF (reference sequence). The CDR3 extends over 13 amino acids. The CDR3 protein is CATSIGRAGELFF. The CDR3 DNA is TGTGCCACCAGTATCGGGAGGGCCGGGGAGCTGTTTTTT.

V is TRBV29-1 and J is TRBJ1-3, with D hard to call. The ends were cut back, 4 bases at V and 0 bases at J, with 22 bases in the middle. This CDR3 contains 18 residues. Germline V CDR1 and CDR2: SQVTM, ANQGSEA. For the CDR3, the DNA is TGCAGCGTTGTTGAGCCCAGGCCGCCTTACAACTCTGGAAACACCATATATTTT. Translating it yields CSVVEPRPPYNSGNTIYF.

The CDR3 DNA is TGTGCCAGCACGACCAGAGGGGGAGGGGGCGAAGCTTTCTTT. Its protein product is CASTTRGGGGEAFF. The chain employs TRBV25-1 and TRBJ1-1; 7 bases match TRBD1. There are 14 residues in the CDR3. CDR1 and CDR2 from the germline V gene are MGHDK and SYGVNS. V gave up 7 bases and J gave up 8 bases; unmatched junction bases: 13. Variable domain in full (rest from reference TRBV25-1 and TRBJ1-1): EADIYQTPRYLVIGTGKKITLECSQTMGHDKMYWYQQDPGMELHLIHYSYGVNSTEKGDLSSESTVSRIRTEHFPLTLESARPSHTSQYLCASTTRGGGGEAFFGQGTRLTVV.

This clone was seen more than once but under ten times. The chain joins TRBV5-4 to TRBJ1-1; D might be TRBD1 (5 bases). Trimming took off 4 bases at V and 0 bases at J, with 19 bases between the two ends. Germline CDR1 and CDR2: SGHNT and YYREEE (reference sequence). The CDR3 runs 17 residues. CDR3 bases: TGTGCCAGCAGCGGGGGGGGAGGGACTATGATGAACACTGAAGCTTTCTTT. Protein: CASSGGGGTMMNTEAFF.

The chain employs TRBV4-3 and TRBJ1-1, with 9 positions matching TRBD1. Germline values: CDR1 LGHNA, CDR2 YSLEER. The V segment lost 1 base and the J segment 10 bases; nucleotides outside the gene matches: 4. This CDR3 is built from 13 residues. Here the CDR3 reads CASSQGDRDRAFF. CDR3 in DNA: TGCGCCAGCAGCCAAGGGGACAGGGATCGAGCTTTCTTT.

This chain's CDR3 is CASSQRTDTEAFF. Written as DNA, the CDR3 is TGCGCCAGCAGCCAGCGAACGGACACTGAAGCTTTCTTT. The genes are TRBV4-3 and TRBJ1-1; D gene uncertain. Trimming took 3 bases from V and 3 from J, leaving 8 bases between them. Germline CDR1 and CDR2: LGHNA and YSLEER. This CDR3 is 13 amino acids long.

CDR3 in DNA: TGTGCCAGCAGCTTAACGGGGTCGAGTTCCACCTATGGCTACACCTTC. Translating it yields CASSLTGSSSTYGYTF. The chain links TRBV7-2 to TRBJ1-2; D is unclear. Germline-derived CDR1 and CDR2 are SGHTA and FQGNSA. The length of the CDR3 is 16 residues. Trimming removed 2 bases at V and 4 bases at J, with 17 bases between.

The chain has TRBV10-3 and TRBJ1-5; D remains unclear. Germline V gene data show CDR1 as ENHRY and CDR2 as SYGVKD. The CDR3 length is 15 residues. The V and J ends lost 6 bases and 2 bases respectively, with 14 bases between them. The DNA for the CDR3 is TGTGCCATCAGCCCGGTGGGTTTGGGCAATCAGCCCCAGCATTTT. Translating it yields CAISPVGLGNQPQHF.